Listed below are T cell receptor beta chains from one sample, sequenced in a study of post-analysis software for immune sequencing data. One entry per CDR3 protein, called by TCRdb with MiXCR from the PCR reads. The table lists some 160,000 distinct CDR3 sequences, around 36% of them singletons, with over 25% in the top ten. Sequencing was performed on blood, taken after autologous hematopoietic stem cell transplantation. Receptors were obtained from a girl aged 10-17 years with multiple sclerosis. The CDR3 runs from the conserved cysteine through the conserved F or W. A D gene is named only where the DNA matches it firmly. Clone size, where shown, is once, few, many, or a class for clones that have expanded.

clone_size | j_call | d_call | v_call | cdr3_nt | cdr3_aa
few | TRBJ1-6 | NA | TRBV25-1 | TGTGCCACCCGGCGTGGGACGGATTCACCCCGCCACTTT | CATRRGTDSPRHF
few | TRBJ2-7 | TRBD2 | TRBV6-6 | TGTGCCAGCAGGTCGGGACTAGCGGGCCCCTACGAGCAGTACTTC | CASRSGLAGPYEQYF
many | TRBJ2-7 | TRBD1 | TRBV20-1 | TGCAGTCCCGGGACAGGGAACTCCTACGAGCAGTACTTC | CSPGTGNSYEQYF
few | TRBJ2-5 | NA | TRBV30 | TGTGCCTGGTACAGGGAGTCTGAAGAGACCCAGTACTTC | CAWYRESEETQYF
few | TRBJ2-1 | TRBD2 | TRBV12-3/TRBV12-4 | TGTGCCAGCAGCCGGGAGGGACTAGCCTATGAGCAGTTCTTC | CASSREGLAYEQFF
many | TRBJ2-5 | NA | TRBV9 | TGTGCCAGCAGCGTAGGGGCAGGCCAAGAGACCCAGTACTTC | CASSVGAGQETQYF
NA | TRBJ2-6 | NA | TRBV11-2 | TGTGCCAGCAACACAATCTCTGGGGCCAACGTCCTGACTTTC | CASNTISGANVLTF
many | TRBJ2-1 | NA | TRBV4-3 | TGCGCCAGCAGCCAAGATCCACGGGGCTCCTACAATGAGCAGTTCTTC | CASSQDPRGSYNEQFF
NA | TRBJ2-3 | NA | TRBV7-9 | TGTGCCAGCAGCTTACAACCGGGAGAAAGCACAGATACGCAGTATTTT | CASSLQPGESTDTQYF
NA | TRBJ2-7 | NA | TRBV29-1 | TGCAGCGTTGACATCGGTGGCAACACCTACGAGCGGTACTTC | CSVDIGGNTYERYF
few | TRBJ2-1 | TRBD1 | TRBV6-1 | TGTGCCAGCAATGGGACAGTCGAGGGGCTCAATGAGCAGTTCTTC | CASNGTVEGLNEQFF
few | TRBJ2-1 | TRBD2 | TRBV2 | TGTGCCAGCAGCGACAGAGCGGGAGGGATATACAATGAGCAGTTCTTC | CASSDRAGGIYNEQFF
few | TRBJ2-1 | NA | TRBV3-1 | TGTGCCAGCAGCCAAGATCGTCAAGCACGGGGATGGGAGCAGTTCTTC | CASSQDRQARGWEQFF
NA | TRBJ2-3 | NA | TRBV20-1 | TGCAGTGCTAGAGATCTAGTGGAGGGGCGACATACGCAGTATTTT | CSARDLVEGRHTQYF
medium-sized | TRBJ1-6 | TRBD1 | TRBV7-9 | TGTGCCAGCAGCACCCATGACAGGGGAGGCGTAGGGTCACCCCTCCACTTT | CASSTHDRGGVGSPLHF
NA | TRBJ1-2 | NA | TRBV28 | TGTGCCAGCAGCCCCCCGGAAGGTAACTATGGCTACACCTTC | CASSPPEGNYGYTF
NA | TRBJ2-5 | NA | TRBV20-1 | TGCAGTGCTAGAGATTGGGGGAGTGGGACCCAGTACTTC | CSARDWGSGTQYF
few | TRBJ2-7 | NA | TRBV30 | TGTGCCTGGAGGGCGCGCGGAGCGCACTACGAGCAGTACTTC | CAWRARGAHYEQYF
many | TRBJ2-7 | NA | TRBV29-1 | TGCAGGGTTACGTGCGGGGGCCTCTACGAGCAGTACTTC | CRVTCGGLYEQYF
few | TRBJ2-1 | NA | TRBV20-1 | TGCAGTGCTAGAGGGGTGAGGGCCTACAATGAGCAGTTCTTC | CSARGVRAYNEQFF
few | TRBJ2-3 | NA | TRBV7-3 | TGTGCCAGCAGCTTAAAGGGGGGGGCTGGAGATACGCAGTATTTT | CASSLKGGAGDTQYF
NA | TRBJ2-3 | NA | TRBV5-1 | TGCGCCAGTCGACCCTTTGGTCCCACAGATACGCAGTATTTT | CASRPFGPTDTQYF
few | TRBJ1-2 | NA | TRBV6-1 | TGTGCCAGCAGTGAACAGGAGCGAGGCTACACCTTC | CASSEQERGYTF
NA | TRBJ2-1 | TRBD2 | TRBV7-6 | TGTGCCAGCAGCTACCGACTAGCGGCCCGAAACAATGAGCAGTTCTTC | CASSYRLAARNNEQFF
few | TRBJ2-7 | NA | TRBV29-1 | TGCAGCGTCTCTCAGGGCAGGGAGGACGAGCAGTACTTC | CSVSQGREDEQYF
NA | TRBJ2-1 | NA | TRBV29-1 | TGCAGCGTTGCTGGACAGGTGGAGCGGGAGAATAACAATGAGCAGTTCTTC | CSVAGQVERENNNEQFF
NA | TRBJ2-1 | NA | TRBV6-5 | TGTGCCAGCAGTTACCCAACCGTCCGAGACAGCGAGTACAATGAGCAGTTCTTC | CASSYPTVRDSEYNEQFF
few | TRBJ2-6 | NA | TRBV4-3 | TGCGCCAGCAGTCAGGGGATTCAGGCTGGGGCCAACGTCCTGACTTTC | CASSQGIQAGANVLTF
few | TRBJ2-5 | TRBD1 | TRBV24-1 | TGTGCCACCAGTGAACAGGGGGTAGAGACCCAGTACTTC | CATSEQGVETQYF
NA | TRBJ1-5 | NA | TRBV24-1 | TGTGCCGCCCTCGACGGAGACCTGAATCAGCCCCAGCATTTT | CAALDGDLNQPQHF
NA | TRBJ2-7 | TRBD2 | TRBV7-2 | TGTGCCAGCAGCCCCCGACTAGCGGGGGTCCCAGAGCAGTACTTC | CASSPRLAGVPEQYF
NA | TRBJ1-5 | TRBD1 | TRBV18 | TGTGCCAGCTCACCGCAGATCGGGACAGGTAGCAATCAGCCCCAGCATTTT | CASSPQIGTGSNQPQHF
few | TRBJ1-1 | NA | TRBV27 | TGTGCCAGCAGTTTATCGGGACCACACACTGAAGCTTTCTTT | CASSLSGPHTEAFF
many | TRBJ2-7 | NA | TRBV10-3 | TGTGCCATCAGTGGGGGGATGGGCGGCGAGCAGTACTTC | CAISGGMGGEQYF
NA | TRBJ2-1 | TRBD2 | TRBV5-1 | TGCGCCAGCAGCTTGGGTAGCGGGAGCTTGAATGAGCAGTTCTTC | CASSLGSGSLNEQFF
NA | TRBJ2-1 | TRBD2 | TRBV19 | TGTGCCAGTAGCCCCGCCTGGGTAGCGGGAGGTTATGAGCAGTTCTTC | CASSPAWVAGGYEQFF
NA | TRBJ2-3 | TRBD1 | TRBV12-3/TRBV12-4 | TGTGCCAGCAGCAACCGGGACAGAGCAAATACGCAGTATTTT | CASSNRDRANTQYF
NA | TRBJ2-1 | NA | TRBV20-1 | TGCAGTGCTAGAGATGGCAACCTGCGGTTCTTC | CSARDGNLRFF
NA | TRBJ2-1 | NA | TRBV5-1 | TGCGCCAGCAGCCCCGAGCCAACGAACAATGAGCAGTGCTTC | CASSPEPTNNEQCF
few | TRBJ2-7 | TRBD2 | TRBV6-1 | TGTGCCAGCAAGCTAGCGGGATACGAGCAGTACTTC | CASKLAGYEQYF
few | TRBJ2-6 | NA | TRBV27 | TGTGCCAGCAGTTTAGAGTCTAGGGGGTCTGGGGCCAACGTCCTGACTTTC | CASSLESRGSGANVLTF
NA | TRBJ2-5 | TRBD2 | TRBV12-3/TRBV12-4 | TGTGCCAGCAGTTCACGACTAGCGGCAGATGAGCAGTACTTC | CASSSRLAADEQYF
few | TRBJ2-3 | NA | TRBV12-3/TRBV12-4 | TGTGCCAGCAGTTTGTTACGAGATACGCAGTATTTT | CASSLLRDTQYF
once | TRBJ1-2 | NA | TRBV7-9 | TGTGCCAGCAGCCAAGATCCCTGGTATGGCTACACCTTC | CASSQDPWYGYTF
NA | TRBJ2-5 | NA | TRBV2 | TGTGCCAGCGGCGAGCAGGGAATGTCGCAAGAGACCCAGTACTTC | CASGEQGMSQETQYF
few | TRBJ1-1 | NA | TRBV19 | TGTGCCAGTATTTCCTGGGGGATCGGGGATCTAACCCCGAGGAACACTGAAGCTTTCTTT | CASISWGIGDLTPRNTEAFF
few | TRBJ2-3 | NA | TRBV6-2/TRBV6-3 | TGTGCCAGCAGTTACCCCAGCACAGATACGCAGTATTTT | CASSYPSTDTQYF
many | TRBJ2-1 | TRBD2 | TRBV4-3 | TGCGCCAGCAGCCAAGACCATTCACTAGCGGGTGTAACCTACAATGAGCAGTTCTTC | CASSQDHSLAGVTYNEQFF
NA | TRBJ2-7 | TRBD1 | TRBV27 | TGTGCCAGCAGTGACAGGGCCTACGAGCAGTACTTC | CASSDRAYEQYF